The 15 T cell receptor beta chains in this list originate from one sample, sequenced in a study of T cell responses to AZD1222 COVID-19 vaccine. Clones were sequenced by immunoSEQ multiplex PCR, and TCRdb holds only the in-frame ones, with some missing. Of roughly 130,000 clones listed, approximately 85% were seen once; the top ten hold 7.6%. This specimen was peripheral blood, taken on day 0 of AZD1222 vaccination. The receptors derive from an adult in good health.

The chain is built from TRBV15 and TRBJ2-1; possibly TRBD2 for D (5 bases). V dropped 1 base and J dropped 9 bases, with 16 bases sitting between them. The CDR3 covers 15 residues. Looked up from germline, CDR1 is LNHNV and CDR2 is YYDKDF (reference sequence). The CDR3 DNA is TGTGCCACCAGCAGAGTAAATCGGGGTGGGATTGAGCAGTTCTTC. Protein sequence: CATSRVNRGGIEQFF.

This clone was detected only a few times. This CDR3 is also generated by other DNA sequences in the sample. The chain employs TRBV19 and TRBJ2-7; D is uncertain. Germline loops: CDR1 LNHDA, CDR2 SQIVND (reference sequence). V was trimmed by 5 bases and J by 0 bases, leaving 11 bases between them. The CDR3 is made up of 14 amino acids. The CDR3 loop reads CASSRQMSSYEQYF. CDR3 DNA sequence: TGTGCCAGTAGTCGACAAATGAGCTCCTACGAGCAGTACTTC.

The rearrangement joins TRBV7-8 to TRBJ2-7; TRBD2 might be the D (6 bases). The V end was cut by 0 bases, the J end by 5 bases, with 14 bases between. The CDR3 is made up of 15 amino acids. The germline gives CDR1 SGHVS, CDR2 FQNEAQ. CDR3 residues: CASSLASPGGNEQYF. CDR3 bases: TGTGCCAGCAGCTTAGCCAGCCCGGGCGGGAACGAGCAGTACTTC.

The chain uses TRBV3-1 (or the pseudogene TRBV3-2) and TRBJ1-2; a possible D gene is TRBD1 (5 bases). The V end lost 6 bases, the J end lost 2 bases, and 19 bases lay between the germline ends. This CDR3 is built from 16 residues. Germline V lookup: CDR1 LGHDT, CDR2 YNNKEL (reference sequence). CDR3: CASSHPLLTANYGYTF. CDR3 nucleotides: TGTGCCAGCAGTCACCCATTGCTGACAGCGAACTATGGCTACACCTTC.

The chain uses TRBV5-8 and TRBJ2-1, with 16 bases lining up with TRBD2. CDR3 length equals 15 residues. Germline V gives CDR1 SGHTS, CDR2 YDEGEE. V dropped 3 bases and J dropped 15; count of bases not matched to a gene: 9. CDR3 amino acids: CASSSGLAGGIDPFF. The CDR3 nucleotides are TGTGCCAGCAGCTCGGGACTAGCGGGGGGGATAGACCCGTTCTTC.

This clone was seen a few times. This chain joins TRBV3-1 (or the pseudogene TRBV3-2) and TRBJ2-5; D is possibly TRBD2 (5 bases). Germline V lookup: CDR1 LGHDT, CDR2 YNNKEL (reference sequence). The CDR3 spans 14 residues. Trimming pared 4 bases from V and 1 base from J, leaving 10 bases between. CDR3 protein: CASSRATSQETQYF. For the CDR3, the DNA is TGTGCCAGCAGCCGGGCTACTAGCCAAGAGACCCAGTACTTC.

The chain couples TRBV11-3 to TRBJ2-5; TRBD2 aligns across 9 bases. Trimming at V came to 1 base and at J to 2 bases, leaving 11 bases not matched to a gene. From germline, CDR1 is SGHNT and CDR2 YENEEA. There are 18 residues in the CDR3. The CDR3 nucleotides read TGTGCCAGCAGCTTAGGGGGTAGCGGGGGTTGGTCGCAAGAGACCCAGTACTTC. As protein: CASSLGGSGGWSQETQYF.

This rearrangement joins TRBV7-8 to TRBJ2-1; tentative D call: TRBD2 (5 bases). The V gene lost 1 base and the J gene lost 5 bases, with 9 bases spanning the gap. CDR3 length equals 14 residues. In germline, CDR1 is SGHVS, CDR2 FQNEAQ. Here the CDR3 reads CASSLGFGNNEQFF. The CDR3 DNA follows: TGTGCCAGCAGCTTAGGGTTCGGGAACAATGAGCAGTTCTTC.

Notes on this clone: In the same sample, other DNA sequences code for this CDR3. The genes are TRBV5-1 and TRBJ2-1; D unclear. The V and J ends lost 0 bases and 5 bases respectively, with 6 bases between them. The CDR3 sequence is 13 residues long. Germline lookup yields CDR1 SGHRS and CDR2 YFSETQ. This chain's CDR3 is CASSLELNNEQFF. As DNA, the CDR3 is TGCGCCAGCAGCTTGGAGCTGAACAATGAGCAGTTCTTC.

CDR3: CAWCRDSGNTIYF. Written as DNA, the CDR3 is TGTGCCTGGTGTCGCGACTCTGGAAACACCATATATTTT. The chain has TRBV30 and TRBJ1-3, with no clear D. Germline assignment: CDR1 GTSNPN and CDR2 SVGIG (reference sequence). The CDR3 runs to 13 residues. Trimming pared 5 bases from V and 0 bases from J, leaving 8 bases between.

The chain carries TRBV10-3 and TRBJ2-2; D is tentatively TRBD1 or TRBD2 (6 bases each). The CDR3 consists of 13 residues. Trimming shortened V by 5 bases and J by 7 bases, and 11 bases separated the two germline ends. Per germline, CDR1 ENHRY and CDR2 SYGVKD. The DNA for the CDR3 is TGTGCCATCAGTCAAGGGGGAGGCGGGGAGCTGTTTTTT. This translates into CAISQGGGGELFF.

V usage is TRBV6-5 and J usage is TRBJ2-7, with D perhaps matching TRBD1 or TRBD2 (5 bases each). CDR3 length: 14 residues. Trimming stripped 2 bases from V and 2 bases from J, with 10 bases between. Per germline, CDR1 MNHEY and CDR2 SVGAGI. As DNA, the CDR3 is TGTGCCAGCAGTTACCCCGGGACCACCTACGAGCAGTACTTC. Translated, it gives CASSYPGTTYEQYF.

The J gene is TRBJ1-1, the V gene TRBV18; 7 nucleotides align to TRBD1. The V segment lost 5 bases and the J segment 4 bases; nucleotides outside the gene matches: 7. CDR3 length equals 14 residues. In germline, CDR1 is KGHSH, CDR2 LQKENI. In DNA, the CDR3 is TGTGCCAGCTCAGAGACAGGGCTGAGCACTGAAGCTTTCTTT. Translation: CASSETGLSTEAFF.

The chain has TRBV29-1 and TRBJ2-7, with D perhaps matching TRBD1 or TRBD2 (6 bases each). Germline loops: CDR1 SQVTM, CDR2 ANQGSEA. The CDR3 consists of 10 residues. V was pared by 7 bases and J by 5 bases, with 9 bases between. CDR3 sequence: CSAGGHEQYF. The CDR3 bases are TGCAGCGCCGGGGGCCACGAGCAGTACTTC.

The rearrangement joins TRBV6-6 to TRBJ1-6; 12 nucleotides agree with TRBD1. From germline, CDR1 is MNHNY and CDR2 SVGAGI (reference sequence). After removal of 6 bases from V and 15 bases from J, the junction contained 15 bases not matched to a gene. This CDR3 is built from 16 residues. DNA for the CDR3: TGTGCCAGCAGCGGATTGGGGACAGGGGGCGCGGAGAACCTCCACTTT. It codes for CASSGLGTGGAENLHF.